This is a list of T cell receptor beta chains from one sample in a study of control samples from healthy donors and cancer patients. Assay: immunoSEQ multiplex PCR; the TCRdb copy retains only in-frame clones and omits some. Here the sample spans 90,000 to 150,000 clones, approximately 89% being singletons. The material sequenced was blood. The source is a man aged 40-49 years in good health. Each CDR3 is given with its conserved first and last residue. The order of the fields is clone size, D gene, V gene, J gene, CDR3 DNA, CDR3 protein. The D gene is left open where the match is weak. The listing skips clone size in some rows; elsewhere it reads once, few, many or a size class.

.	.	TRBV27	TRBJ1-2	TGTGCCAGCAGTCCTCACCGAAGGGAAGGGGGCTATGGCTACACCTTC	CASSPHRREGGYGYTF
.	.	TRBV5-1	TRBJ1-3	TGCGCCAGCAGTTTGGACACGGGCTCTGGAAACACCATATATTTT	CASSLDTGSGNTIYF
.	TRBD2	TRBV6-2/TRBV6-3	TRBJ2-5	TGTGCCAGCAGTGACCCCCCTAGCGGGGGGGCGATCTGGCGCCAAGAGACCCAGTACTTC	CASSDPPSGGAIWRQETQYF
.	TRBD1	TRBV25-1	TRBJ1-5	TGTGCCAGCAGTGGCGGACAGGGGACCCAGCATTTT	CASSGGQGTQHF
.	.	TRBV19	TRBJ2-6	TGTGCCAGTAGTATAGCCGGGGCCAACGTCCTGACTTTC	CASSIAGANVLTF
once	.	TRBV6-1	TRBJ1-5	TGTGCCAGCAGTGAAAGCACAGATAGGCAGCCCCAGCATTTT	CASSESTDRQPQHF
.	TRBD1	TRBV6-5	TRBJ1-1	TGTGCCAGCAGTTACTGGGGACAGAACTCTGAAGCTTTCTTT	CASSYWGQNSEAFF
.	.	TRBV29-1	TRBJ1-1	TGCAGCGTTGCCAGAAGATGGGGAGAGACTGAAGCTTTCTTT	CSVARRWGETEAFF
.	.	TRBV18	TRBJ1-4	TGTGCCAGCTCACCGCGGGCATTTCCGGGAGAAAAACTGTTTTTT	CASSPRAFPGEKLFF
once	TRBD2	TRBV2	TRBJ2-7	TGTGCCAGCAGTGAAGTTGGACTAGCGGGGGGGCAGTACTTC	CASSEVGLAGGQYF
.	TRBD1	TRBV5-1	TRBJ1-4	TGCGCCAGCAGCTTGGGCCAGGGGGTAGTTAATGAAAAACTGTTTTTT	CASSLGQGVVNEKLFF
.	.	TRBV29-1	TRBJ1-2	TGCAGCGCTGGGATGGGCAAATCCTATGGCTACACCTTC	CSAGMGKSYGYTF
.	.	TRBV12-3/TRBV12-4	TRBJ2-5	TGTGCCAGCACCCGAGGTGGGCCCCAGTACTTC	CASTRGGPQYF
few	TRBD1	TRBV6-2/TRBV6-3	TRBJ2-1	TGTGCCAGCAGTATTGGACAGGGAACCTACAATGAGCAGTTCTTC	CASSIGQGTYNEQFF
.	TRBD1	TRBV18	TRBJ1-2	TGTGCCAGCTCACTCCCCCTGACAGGGAACCTTAACTATGGCTACACCTTC	CASSLPLTGNLNYGYTF
.	.	TRBV19	TRBJ1-1	TGTGCCAGTAGTATTTGGGCAGGGGAGAACACTGAAGCTTTCTTT	CASSIWAGENTEAFF
.	.	TRBV12-3/TRBV12-4	TRBJ2-1	TGTGCCAGCAGTTTCGCTTCACAAGGGGAGCAGTTCTTC	CASSFASQGEQFF
.	.	TRBV7-8	TRBJ1-6	TGTGCCAGCAGCTTAAGTGCAGGGACTAATTCACCCCTCCACTTT	CASSLSAGTNSPLHF
.	.	TRBV14	TRBJ1-2	TGTGCCAGCAGCCCCGGACAGTTTCCCGCTAACTATGGCTACACCTTC	CASSPGQFPANYGYTF
.	.	TRBV4-2	TRBJ2-7	TGTGCCAGCAGCCAAGGCGGGTCCCTCAGCTCCTACGAGCAGTACTTC	CASSQGGSLSSYEQYF
few	.	TRBV5-5	TRBJ1-4	TGTGCCAGCAGCCCCCGGTGGGGTGGGGAAAAACTGTTTTTT	CASSPRWGGEKLFF
.	.	TRBV25-1	TRBJ1-2	TGTGCCAGCAGTGCCCCCGGGAGTAACTATGGCTACACCTTC	CASSAPGSNYGYTF
.	.	TRBV3-1/TRBV3-2	TRBJ1-1	TGTGCCAGCAGCTTCCTCATCGGGACCACTGAAGCTTTCTTT	CASSFLIGTTEAFF
.	.	TRBV7-2	TRBJ2-2	TGTGCCAGCAGCCCTGACGGGGCCAACACCGGGGAGCTGTTTTTT	CASSPDGANTGELFF
few	.	TRBV7-9	TRBJ1-6	TGTGCCAGCAGCTTACGTGAGGACACCCGGAATTCACCCCTCCACTTT	CASSLREDTRNSPLHF
once	.	TRBV29-1	TRBJ2-7	TGCAGCGTTGGGCGGTCCCGACGGGGCTACGAGCAGTACTTC	CSVGRSRRGYEQYF
.	TRBD1	TRBV9	TRBJ2-3	TGTGCCAGCAGCTCTCGGGGACAGGGCGGCACAGATACGCAGTATTTT	CASSSRGQGGTDTQYF
.	.	TRBV7-2	TRBJ2-1	TGTGCCAGCAGCTTGGATAGCGGACTTGCCTACAATGAGCAGTTCTTC	CASSLDSGLAYNEQFF
.	TRBD1	TRBV4-1	TRBJ2-7	TGCGCCAGCAGCCAACAGGGGGACAGAGTCCACGAGCAGTACTTC	CASSQQGDRVHEQYF
once	TRBD2	TRBV9	TRBJ2-2	TGTGCCAGCAGCGTTAGCGGGGGGTTACTCACCGGGGAGCTGTTTTTT	CASSVSGGLLTGELFF
.	.	TRBV6-1	TRBJ1-2	TGTGCCAGCAGTGAAGCTAAGGGGGGGGCCTATGGCTACACCTTC	CASSEAKGGAYGYTF
.	TRBD1	TRBV6-5	TRBJ1-2	TGTGCCAGCAGCGTAGACAGGGGCAGCTATGGCTACACCTTC	CASSVDRGSYGYTF
.	.	TRBV10-3	TRBJ1-5	TGTGCCATCAGCGCGGACGTGAATCAGCCCCAGCATTTT	CAISADVNQPQHF
.	.	TRBV11-3	TRBJ1-2	TGTGCCAGCAGCTTAGAGGGGGGGCGAGATAACTATGGCTACACCTTC	CASSLEGGRDNYGYTF
.	.	TRBV6-5	TRBJ1-2	TGTGCCAGCATGGGGGCGAGGGCCTATGGCTACACCTTC	CASMGARAYGYTF
.	.	TRBV3-1/TRBV3-2	TRBJ2-1	TGTGCCAGCAGCCAAGGCTACAATGAGCAGTTCTTC	CASSQGYNEQFF
.	TRBD2	TRBV4-2	TRBJ2-1	TGTGCCAGCAGCCAAGATTGGGGACTAGCGGGGTACAATGAGCAGTTCTTC	CASSQDWGLAGYNEQFF
.	.	TRBV2	TRBJ1-5	TGTGCCAGCAGTCCCGGATACCCTCCGCTTGGGACAAGGGACAATCAGCCCCAGCATTTT	CASSPGYPPLGTRDNQPQHF
.	TRBD1	TRBV30	TRBJ1-3	TGTGCCTGGAGTTCGGGGACAGCTGGAAACACCATATATTTT	CAWSSGTAGNTIYF
.	.	TRBV7-9	TRBJ2-3	TGTGCCAGCAGCAAGCTTATCCAACTCACAGATACGCAGTATTTT	CASSKLIQLTDTQYF
.	.	TRBV6-2/TRBV6-3	TRBJ1-2	TGTGCCAGCAGTGATCCGGGACGGATAAACTATGGCTACACCTTC	CASSDPGRINYGYTF
.	.	TRBV3-1/TRBV3-2	TRBJ2-1	TGTGCCAGCAGCCCCCGAGTTAGTGTGGATGAGCAGTTCTTC	CASSPRVSVDEQFF
once	.	TRBV12-3/TRBV12-4	TRBJ1-5	TGTGCCAGCAGTCCCCAGACCGGTGTGGCCCAGCATTTT	CASSPQTGVAQHF
.	TRBD1	TRBV29-1	TRBJ1-1	TGCAGCGTTGATTTGGGCGGGACAGGGAGGGCGGCTGAAGCTTTCTTT	CSVDLGGTGRAAEAFF
.	.	TRBV7-3	TRBJ2-6	TGTGCCAGCAGCCAAAGGGGCTCCTCTGGGGCCAACGTCCTGACTTTC	CASSQRGSSGANVLTF
once	.	TRBV3-1/TRBV3-2	TRBJ1-1	TGTGCCAGCAGCCAAGAAGTGGGGGCCACTGAAGCTTTCTTT	CASSQEVGATEAFF
.	.	TRBV6-5	TRBJ2-2	TGTGCCAGCAGTAGGCAAGTTGGGGATACCGGGGAGCTGTTTTTT	CASSRQVGDTGELFF
.	TRBD2	TRBV15	TRBJ2-3	TGTGCCACCAGCAGAGGGACTAGCGATACGCAGTATTTT	CATSRGTSDTQYF